Each of the 5 T cell receptor beta chains below was sequenced from the same sample in a study of metastatic and nonmetastatic thyroid tumors. Every patient underwent thyroid surgery untreated. TCRdb re-called clones from the PCR reads using MiXCR. The repertoire has approximately 84,000 clones, more than 13% of them found once; the top ten carry 3.6%. The source material was blood. Receptors originate from a female donor with papillary thyroid cancer or a benign thyroid nodule (not recorded which). Some clones in this sample may be carry-over from other donors' samples.

The V call is TRBV29-1, the J call TRBJ2-3; the D gene is possibly TRBD1 (6 bases). This CDR3 contains 17 residues. Germline values: CDR1 SQVTM, CDR2 ANQGSEA. V dropped 3 bases and J dropped 3 bases, with 22 bases sitting between them. The CDR3 nucleotides read TGCAGCGTTGAGGGTTCGAAAGGAACAGGGCGGACAGATACGCAGTATTTT. This translates into CSVEGSKGTGRTDTQYF.

Points on this clone: Relative to the germline gene, one junction end is altered; a read error may explain this. V usage is TRBV20-1 and J usage is TRBJ1-2; unclear D gene. CDR1 and CDR2 from the germline V gene are DFQATT and SNEGSKA (reference sequence). The CDR3 sequence is 13 residues long. This chain's CDR3 is CDRAEVIVYGYTF. The CDR3 DNA sequence: TGTGATCGCGCCGAGGTAATTGTCTATGGCTACACCTTC.

This clone was observed a handful of times. The genes are TRBV4-1 and TRBJ2-5, with TRBD1 identical over 10 bases. CDR3 length: 15 residues. The germline gives CDR1 MGHRA, CDR2 YSYEKL. The junction had 1 base not matched to a gene; V was cut back by 0 bases and J by 3 bases. CDR3 in DNA: TGCGCCAGCAGCCAAGATGGGACAGGGGAAGAGACCCAGTACTTC. The encoded protein is CASSQDGTGEETQYF.

This clone was seen at least ten times. V usage is TRBV5-1 and J usage is TRBJ2-1; D is possibly TRBD1 or TRBD2 (6 bases each). CDR1 is SGHRS, CDR2 YFSETQ, per germline. The CDR3 is 17 amino acids. V dropped 0 bases and J dropped 5 bases, with 18 bases sitting between them. CDR3 DNA: TGCGCCAGCAGCTTGGGCCCCCCAGGAGGGGGTAACAATGAGCAGTTCTTC. Residues: CASSLGPPGGGNNEQFF.

This clone has a count of ten or more. Other DNA sequences of this sample code for an identical CDR3. V and J are TRBV6-4 and TRBJ2-2; D unclear. Germline V gives CDR1 MRHNA, CDR2 SNTAGT. This CDR3 contains 12 residues. Trimming pared 5 bases from V and 6 bases from J, leaving 7 bases between. The CDR3 DNA follows: TGTGCCAGCAGTTCCCCGGCCGGGGAGCTGTTTTTT. This sequence encodes CASSSPAGELFF.